Reported below is one T cell receptor (beta chain). As yet, its antigen is unknown. The ends were cut back, 7 bases at V and 7 bases at J, with 14 bases in the middle. Per germline, CDR1 SGHTA and CDR2 FQGNSA. This CDR3 region has 14 residues. Per sample, a minimum of 6.5 million PBMCs were isolated. This specimen belongs to a study of blood T cells in healthy people across ages. Study results and caveats: Naive CD4+ cells and diversity were both higher in long-lived donors than in aged donors. Significant beta diversity loss was already apparent by age roughly 44, declining roughly linearly.

Together with a sample-barcoded 5' primer, a J-beta primer mix was included in a second PCR lasting about 7 to 12 cycles. TCRdb passed the 5' RACE reads through MiXCR, listing each CDR3 protein once. The sample lists around 790,000 distinct CDR3 sequences, around two fifths occurring once. Sequenced sample: blood. This chain connects TRBV7-2 to TRBJ1-6; D remains unclear. This clonotype was sampled from a man between 60 and 70 years old in good health. The CDR3 is CASKITDLNSPLHF. CDR3 DNA: TGTGCCAGCAAGATTACAGACCTAAATTCACCCCTCCACTTT.